The rows below give T cell receptor beta chains drawn from one sample of a study of blood T cell repertoires in COVID-19. Sequencing was performed with immunoSEQ multiplex PCR; in TCRdb, only in-frame clones are kept and a portion is missing. Of approximately 94,000 clones in the sample, 85% were seen once. Sample: peripheral blood. The receptor source for this set is a human donor in a cohort sampled during active COVID-19. The CDR3 runs from the conserved cysteine through the conserved F or W. The order of the fields is clone size, D gene, J gene, V gene, CDR3 DNA, CDR3 protein. A D gene is named only where the DNA matches it firmly. Size is stated for part of the rows, as once, few or many counts, or as a class when the clone is expanded.

. | . | TRBJ1-5 | TRBV19 | TGTGCCAGTAGAATCGGTGGAGGAAAGAGTCAGCCCCAGCATTTT | CASRIGGGKSQPQHF
. | . | TRBJ2-2 | TRBV4-3 | TGCGCCAGCAGCCAAGATCTCGGGTCCGGGGAGCTGTTTTTT | CASSQDLGSGELFF
once | . | TRBJ2-1 | TRBV5-6 | TGTGCCAGCAGCTTGGTGGGGCCGAGCTCCTACAATGAGCAGTTCTTC | CASSLVGPSSYNEQFF
few | . | TRBJ2-1 | TRBV13 | TGTGCCAGCAGCTTAGTAAGGAGGGGAGATTACAATGAGCAGTTCTTC | CASSLVRRGDYNEQFF
. | . | TRBJ1-1 | TRBV6-5 | TGTGCCACATCAGGGAACACTGAAGCTTTCTTT | CATSGNTEAFF
. | . | TRBJ1-2 | TRBV12-3/TRBV12-4 | TGTGCCAGCAGGAGGACAGAAAACTATGGCTACACCTTC | CASRRTENYGYTF
. | TRBD2 | TRBJ2-7 | TRBV5-1 | TGCGCCAGCAGCCCTGGACTAGCGGGACCTTACGAGCAGTACTTC | CASSPGLAGPYEQYF
. | . | TRBJ2-6 | TRBV18 | TGTGCCAGCTCACCACCAAAAATGCCCAGGGTAGTAGTTGGGGCCAACGTCCTGACTTTC | CASSPPKMPRVVVGANVLTF
. | . | TRBJ2-5 | TRBV6-2/TRBV6-3 | TGTGCCAGCAGTTACTCGCCGCGCCAAGAGACCCAGTACTTC | CASSYSPRQETQYF
. | TRBD1 | TRBJ1-6 | TRBV6-6 | TGTGCCAGCAGTCTGACAGGGAATAATTCACCCCTCCACTTT | CASSLTGNNSPLHF
. | TRBD1 | TRBJ1-1 | TRBV6-4 | TGTGCCAGCAGAGCACAGGGGGCGGCGAACACTGAAGCTTTCTTT | CASRAQGAANTEAFF
. | . | TRBJ1-2 | TRBV18 | TGTGCCAGCTCACAATCGACAGACCACTATGGCTACACCTTC | CASSQSTDHYGYTF
. | TRBD1 | TRBJ2-7 | TRBV6-5 | TGTGCCAGCAGGACCTGGACAGGGGGAAGGTACGAGCAGTACTTC | CASRTWTGGRYEQYF
once | . | TRBJ2-3 | TRBV5-4 | TGTGCCAGCAGCGTAGGGACTTTTTCCACAGATACGCAGTATTTT | CASSVGTFSTDTQYF
. | . | TRBJ2-7 | TRBV18 | TGTGCCAGCTCACCAAGGGCAGGGGACGAATACGAGCAGTACTTC | CASSPRAGDEYEQYF
. | . | TRBJ1-1 | TRBV10-1 | TGCGCCAGCAGTGAGGGCAGGGTAAACACTGAAGCTTTCTTT | CASSEGRVNTEAFF
few | . | TRBJ1-5 | TRBV30 | TGTGCCTGGAGTCCAACAGGGTCCAATCAGCCCCAGCATTTT | CAWSPTGSNQPQHF
. | TRBD1 | TRBJ2-3 | TRBV11-2 | TGTGCCAGCAGCTTAGATCTGGGACAGGGGTCGGATACGCAGTATTTT | CASSLDLGQGSDTQYF
. | TRBD1 | TRBJ2-2 | TRBV19 | TGTGCCAGTAGTCCTCGACAGGGGGGGAGCACCGGGGAGCTGTTTTTT | CASSPRQGGSTGELFF
. | TRBD1 | TRBJ2-7 | TRBV6-5 | TGTGCCAGCAAGGTCCAGGGGGTTTCCTACGAGCAGTACTTC | CASKVQGVSYEQYF
. | . | TRBJ2-7 | TRBV5-8 | TGTGCCAGCAGCTTGCCCCTTCCCCTGTACTTC | CASSLPLPLYF
. | TRBD2 | TRBJ2-5 | TRBV5-6 | TGTGCCAGCAGCTTGGATGCGGGAGGAGGGGAGACCCAGTACTTC | CASSLDAGGGETQYF
once | . | TRBJ2-3 | TRBV5-4 | TGTGCCAGCAGCTTGGATAGAGGGAACACAGATACGCAGTATTTT | CASSLDRGNTDTQYF
. | TRBD2 | TRBJ2-3 | TRBV11-2 | TGTGCCAGCAGCGCCACTAGCGGGGGGGCGTCAGATACGCAGTATTTT | CASSATSGGASDTQYF
. | TRBD1 | TRBJ2-3 | TRBV6-1 | TGTGCCAGCAGTGAAACGACAGGGGGTGTAATCACAGATACGCAGTATTTT | CASSETTGGVITDTQYF
. | . | TRBJ2-7 | TRBV2 | TGTGCCAGCAGTGAAGGTTGGCTAGGTTACGAGCAGTACTTC | CASSEGWLGYEQYF
. | TRBD1 | TRBJ1-6 | TRBV6-5 | TGTGCCAGCAGTAGGACAGGGAGTCAGGGTTCACCCCTCCACTTT | CASSRTGSQGSPLHF
. | . | TRBJ2-1 | TRBV18 | TGTGCCAGCTCACCAACAGGGTTCAATGAGCAGTTCTTC | CASSPTGFNEQFF
. | . | TRBJ1-2 | TRBV6-5 | TGTGCCAGCAGTCAAACTGGTAACTATGGCTACACCTTC | CASSQTGNYGYTF
. | TRBD2 | TRBJ2-2 | TRBV10-2 | TGCGCCAGCAGTGGACTAGCGGGGGGCCTGAACACCGGGGAGCTGTTTTTT | CASSGLAGGLNTGELFF
. | TRBD1 | TRBJ2-7 | TRBV5-8 | TGTGCCAGCAGCCTTGGTCGGGGGACAGGGGAATTTTGGAGTCGCGAGCAGTACTTC | CASSLGRGTGEFWSREQYF
once | TRBD1 | TRBJ2-4 | TRBV15 | TGTGCCACCAGCCCGGACAGGGGCAAAAACATTCAGTACTTC | CATSPDRGKNIQYF
. | TRBD2 | TRBJ2-1 | TRBV5-6 | TGTGCCAGCAGTACCACTAGCGGAGGATTTTATGAGCAGTTCTTC | CASSTTSGGFYEQFF
. | . | TRBJ1-1 | TRBV6-2/TRBV6-3 | TGTGCCAGCAGTCTAAAGGGGTCCCTTGAAGCTTTCTTT | CASSLKGSLEAFF
once | . | TRBJ2-2 | TRBV5-1 | TGCGCCAGCAGCTTGATGGGCACTAACACCGGGGAGCTGTTTTTT | CASSLMGTNTGELFF
. | . | TRBJ1-6 | TRBV19 | TGTGCCAGTACCGATGTGGGCAGAAGCTCCTATAATTCACCCCTCCACTTT | CASTDVGRSSYNSPLHF
. | TRBD1 | TRBJ2-7 | TRBV18 | TGTGCCAGCTCACCGGAGACAGGGGACGAGCAGTACTTC | CASSPETGDEQYF
. | TRBD1 | TRBJ1-2 | TRBV4-2 | TGTGCCAGCAGCCAGGAGGGACAGGCGACAAACTACTATGGCTACACCTTC | CASSQEGQATNYYGYTF
. | . | TRBJ1-5 | TRBV28 | TGTGCCAGCACAGTCAGGGGCAGTTCCAATCAGCCCCAGCATTTT | CASTVRGSSNQPQHF
once | . | TRBJ2-3 | TRBV7-2 | TGTGCCAGCAGCCCCGGCCTAAGCGGCCCCACAGATACGCAGTATTTT | CASSPGLSGPTDTQYF
. | TRBD1 | TRBJ2-7 | TRBV18 | TGTGCCAGCTCACTAGGACAGGGGTCAAGCTACGAGCAGTACTTC | CASSLGQGSSYEQYF
. | TRBD2 | TRBJ2-2 | TRBV27 | TGTGCCAGCAGTTCAGCGGGGGGTGGAACCGGGGAGCTGTTTTTT | CASSSAGGGTGELFF
. | . | TRBJ1-1 | TRBV19 | TGTGCCAGTACCATAGGGCCGAGAGGGACTGAAGCTTTCTTT | CASTIGPRGTEAFF
. | . | TRBJ2-3 | TRBV12-1 | TGTGCCAGCAGCTTCCCCCACAGGGGGAACAAACTTAGCACAGATACGCAGTATTTT | CASSFPHRGNKLSTDTQYF
. | . | TRBJ1-2 | TRBV18 | TGTGCCAGCTCACCATCGCCGGGGGTTCGTGGTGGCTACACCTTC | CASSPSPGVRGGYTF
. | . | TRBJ2-7 | TRBV18 | TGTGCCAGCTCACCACCGAACCAGGGCGTCACGTACTACGAGCAGTACTTC | CASSPPNQGVTYYEQYF
. | TRBD1 | TRBJ1-2 | TRBV5-4 | TGTGCCAGCAGGGGTCCAGGGGGCATTGGCTACACCTTC | CASRGPGGIGYTF
once | . | TRBJ2-5 | TRBV7-9 | TGTGCCAGCAGCTTAGTTAGCGTAAAAGAGACCCAGTACTTC | CASSLVSVKETQYF
. | TRBD2 | TRBJ2-3 | TRBV7-2 | TGTGCCAGCAGCTTAGCTCCCAGCGGGGGGGGGACAGATACGCAGTATTTT | CASSLAPSGGGTDTQYF
few | TRBD1 | TRBJ2-7 | TRBV2 | TGTGCCAGCAGAGCCGACAGGGCCTACGAGCAGTACTTC | CASRADRAYEQYF
. | . | TRBJ2-7 | TRBV11-2 | TGTGCCAGCAGCTTGTATTACGAGCAGTACTTC | CASSLYYEQYF
. | . | TRBJ2-7 | TRBV11-2 | TGTGCCAGCAGCTTGTTGGTAGGGACTCCACTCTCCTACGAGCAGTACTTC | CASSLLVGTPLSYEQYF
. | . | TRBJ1-1 | TRBV6-5 | TGTGCCAGCACCCCAGGCGCAGCAAACACTGAAGCTTTCTTT | CASTPGAANTEAFF
. | . | TRBJ1-1 | TRBV9 | TGTGCCAGCAGCGTAGATTCGGGGGGCATGGCTGAAGCTTTCTTT | CASSVDSGGMAEAFF
. | TRBD1 | TRBJ2-4 | TRBV6-5 | TGTGCCAGCGAAACAGGGGGAGCCAAAAACATTCAGTACTTC | CASETGGAKNIQYF
. | TRBD1 | TRBJ2-7 | TRBV3-1/TRBV3-2 | TGTGCCAGCAGCAGACGGGACAGGAGCTACGAGCAGTACTTC | CASSRRDRSYEQYF
. | TRBD1 | TRBJ1-4 | TRBV4-1 | TGCGCCAGCAGCCAGACGCCGGGACAGGGAAATGAAAAACTGTTTTTT | CASSQTPGQGNEKLFF
. | TRBD1 | TRBJ2-3 | TRBV19 | TGTGCCAGTAGTACGAGGACAGGGGCGTACACAGATACGCAGTATTTT | CASSTRTGAYTDTQYF
. | TRBD1 | TRBJ1-1 | TRBV2 | TGTGCCAGCAGTGAAGTGGACAGGGGGGACACTGAAGCTTTCTTT | CASSEVDRGDTEAFF